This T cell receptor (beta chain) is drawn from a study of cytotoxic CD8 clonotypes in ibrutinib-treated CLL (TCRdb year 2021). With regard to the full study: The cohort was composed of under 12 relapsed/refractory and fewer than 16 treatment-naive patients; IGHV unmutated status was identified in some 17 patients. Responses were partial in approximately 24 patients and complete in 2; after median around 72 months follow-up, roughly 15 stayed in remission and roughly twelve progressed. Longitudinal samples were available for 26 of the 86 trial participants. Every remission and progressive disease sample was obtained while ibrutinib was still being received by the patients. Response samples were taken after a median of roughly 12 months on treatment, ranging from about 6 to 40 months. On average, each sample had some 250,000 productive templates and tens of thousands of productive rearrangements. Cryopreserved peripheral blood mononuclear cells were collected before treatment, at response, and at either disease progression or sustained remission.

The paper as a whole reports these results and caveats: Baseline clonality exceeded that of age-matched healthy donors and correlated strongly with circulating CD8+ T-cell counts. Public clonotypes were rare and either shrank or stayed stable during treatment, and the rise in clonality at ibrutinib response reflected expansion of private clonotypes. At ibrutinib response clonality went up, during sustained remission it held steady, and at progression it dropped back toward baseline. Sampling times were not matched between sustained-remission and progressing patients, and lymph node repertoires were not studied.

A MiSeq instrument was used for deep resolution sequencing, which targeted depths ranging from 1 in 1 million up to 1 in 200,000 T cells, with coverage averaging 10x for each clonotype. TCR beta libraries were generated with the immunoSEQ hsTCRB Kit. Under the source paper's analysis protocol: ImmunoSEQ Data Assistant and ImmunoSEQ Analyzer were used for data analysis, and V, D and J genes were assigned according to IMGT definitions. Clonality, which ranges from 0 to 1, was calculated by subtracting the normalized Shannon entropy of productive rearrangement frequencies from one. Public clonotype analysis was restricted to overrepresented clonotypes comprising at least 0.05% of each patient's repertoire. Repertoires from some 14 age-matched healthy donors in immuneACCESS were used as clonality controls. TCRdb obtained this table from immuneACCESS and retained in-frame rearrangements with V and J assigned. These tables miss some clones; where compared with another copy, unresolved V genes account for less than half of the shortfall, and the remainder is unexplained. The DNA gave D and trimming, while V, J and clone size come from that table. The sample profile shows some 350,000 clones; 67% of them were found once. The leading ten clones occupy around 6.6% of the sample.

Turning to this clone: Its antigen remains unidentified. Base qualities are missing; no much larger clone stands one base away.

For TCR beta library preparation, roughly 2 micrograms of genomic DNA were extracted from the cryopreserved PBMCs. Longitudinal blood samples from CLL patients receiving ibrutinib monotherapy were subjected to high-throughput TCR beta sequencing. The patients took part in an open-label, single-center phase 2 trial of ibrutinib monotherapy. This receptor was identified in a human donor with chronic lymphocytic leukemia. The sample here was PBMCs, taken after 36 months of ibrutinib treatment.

In nucleotide form, the sequence is TGTGCCAGCAGTGACGCTCGGGGCCTTGCACAGTTCTTC. Translated, this gives CASSDARGLAQFF. Here the chain combines TRBV6-4 and TRBJ2-1, with a tentative D call of TRBD1 or TRBD2, each matching 5 bases. The CDR3 sequence holds 13 residues, the cysteine and phenylalanine included. Only CDR3 DNA remains: 39 bases, in frame from the first base. CDR1 and CDR2 were assigned from the germline V gene as MRHNA and SNTAGT. Between the V and J ends, shortened by 2 bases and 13 bases respectively, the junction contains 15 bases.